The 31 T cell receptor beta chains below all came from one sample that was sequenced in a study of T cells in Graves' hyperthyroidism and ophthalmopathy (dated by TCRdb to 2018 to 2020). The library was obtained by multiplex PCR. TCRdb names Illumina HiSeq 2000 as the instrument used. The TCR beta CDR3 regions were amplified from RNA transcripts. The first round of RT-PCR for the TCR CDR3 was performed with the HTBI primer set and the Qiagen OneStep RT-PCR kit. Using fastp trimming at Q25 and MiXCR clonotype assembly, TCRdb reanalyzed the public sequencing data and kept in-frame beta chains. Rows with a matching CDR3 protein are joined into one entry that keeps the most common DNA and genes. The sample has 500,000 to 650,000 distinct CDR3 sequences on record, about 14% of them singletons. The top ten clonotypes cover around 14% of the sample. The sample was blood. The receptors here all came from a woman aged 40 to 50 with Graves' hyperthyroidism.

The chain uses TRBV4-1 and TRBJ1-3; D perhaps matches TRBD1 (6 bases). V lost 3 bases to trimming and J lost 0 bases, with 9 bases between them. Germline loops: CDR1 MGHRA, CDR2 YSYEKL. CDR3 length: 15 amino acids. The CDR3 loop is CASSQDSHSGNTIYF. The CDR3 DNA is TGCGCCAGCAGCCAGGACAGCCACTCTGGAAACACCATATATTTT.

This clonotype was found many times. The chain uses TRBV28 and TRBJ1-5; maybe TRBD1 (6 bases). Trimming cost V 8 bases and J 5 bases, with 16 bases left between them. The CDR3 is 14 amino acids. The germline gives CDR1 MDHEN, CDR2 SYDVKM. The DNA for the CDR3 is TGTGCCAGCGGCCCCGGGACATCGTATCAGCCCCAGCATTTT. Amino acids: CASGPGTSYQPQHF.

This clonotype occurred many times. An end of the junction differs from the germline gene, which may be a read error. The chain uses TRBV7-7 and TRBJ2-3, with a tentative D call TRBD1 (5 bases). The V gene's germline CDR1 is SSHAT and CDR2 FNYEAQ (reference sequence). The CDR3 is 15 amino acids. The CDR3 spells CASSPSAGFTDTQYF. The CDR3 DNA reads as TGTGCTAGCAGCCCCTCGGCAGGGTTTACAGATACGCAGTATTTT.

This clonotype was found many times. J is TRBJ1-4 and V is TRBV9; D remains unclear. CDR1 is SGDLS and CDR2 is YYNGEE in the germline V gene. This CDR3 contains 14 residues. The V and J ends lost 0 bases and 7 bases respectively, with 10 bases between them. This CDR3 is CASSVDDGSEKLFF. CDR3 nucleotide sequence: TGTGCCAGCAGCGTAGACGACGGCTCTGAAAAACTGTTTTTT.

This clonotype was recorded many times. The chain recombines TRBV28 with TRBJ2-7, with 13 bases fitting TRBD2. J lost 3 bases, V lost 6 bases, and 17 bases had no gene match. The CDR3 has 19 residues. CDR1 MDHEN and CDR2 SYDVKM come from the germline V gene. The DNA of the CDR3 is TGTGCCAGCAGCCCACATACGGGACTAGCGGGGCCGAATATCTACGAGCAGTACTTC. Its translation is CASSPHTGLAGPNIYEQYF.

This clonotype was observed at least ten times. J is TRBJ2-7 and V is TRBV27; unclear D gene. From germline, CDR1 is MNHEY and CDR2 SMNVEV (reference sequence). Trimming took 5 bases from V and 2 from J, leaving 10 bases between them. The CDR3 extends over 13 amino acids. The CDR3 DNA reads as TGTGCCAGCAGTCGGCCTCCTACCTACGAGCAGTACTTC. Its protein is CASSRPPTYEQYF.

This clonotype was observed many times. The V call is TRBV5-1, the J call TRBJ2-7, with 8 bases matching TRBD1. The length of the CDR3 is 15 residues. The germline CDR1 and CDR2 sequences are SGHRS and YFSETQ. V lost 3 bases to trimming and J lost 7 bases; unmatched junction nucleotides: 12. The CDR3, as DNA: TGCGCCAGCAGCTCAAGGACAGGGACAATTGCGGAGCAGTACTTC. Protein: CASSSRTGTIAEQYF.

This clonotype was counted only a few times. The CDR3 sequence: CASSSSHAREADSPLHF. CDR3 nucleotide sequence: TGTGCCAGCAGTTCCTCACATGCAAGGGAAGCAGATTCACCCCTCCACTTT. The chain carries TRBV12-3 or TRBV12-4 and TRBJ1-6; no definite D call. The CDR3 has 17 residues. V was clipped by 4 bases and J by 8 bases, with 21 bases between them.

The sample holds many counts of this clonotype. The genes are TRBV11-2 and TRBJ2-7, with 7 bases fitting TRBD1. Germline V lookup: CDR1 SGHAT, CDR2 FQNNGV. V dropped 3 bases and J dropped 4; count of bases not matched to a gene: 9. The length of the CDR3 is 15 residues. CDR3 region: CASSFSQGIGYEQYF. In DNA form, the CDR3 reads TGTGCCAGCAGCTTCTCACAGGGGATTGGTTACGAGCAGTACTTC.

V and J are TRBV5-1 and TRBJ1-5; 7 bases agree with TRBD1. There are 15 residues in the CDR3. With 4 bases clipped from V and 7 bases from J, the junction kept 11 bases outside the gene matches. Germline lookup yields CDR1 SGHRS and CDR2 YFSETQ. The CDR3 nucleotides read TGCGCCAGCAGCGCCGGGACAGAAGAACGCCAGCCCCAGCATTTT. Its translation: CASSAGTEERQPQHF.

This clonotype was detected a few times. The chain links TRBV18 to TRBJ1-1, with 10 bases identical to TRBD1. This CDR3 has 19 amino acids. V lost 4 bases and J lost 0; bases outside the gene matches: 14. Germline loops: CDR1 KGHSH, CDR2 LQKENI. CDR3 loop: CASSLLGGRDRGLNTEAFF. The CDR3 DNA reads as TGTGCCAGCTCACTCCTAGGGGGTCGGGACAGGGGATTGAACACTGAAGCTTTCTTT.

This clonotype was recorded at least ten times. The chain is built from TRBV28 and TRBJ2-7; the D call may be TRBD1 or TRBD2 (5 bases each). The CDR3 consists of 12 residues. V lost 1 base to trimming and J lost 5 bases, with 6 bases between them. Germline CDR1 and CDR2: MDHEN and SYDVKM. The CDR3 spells CASSLLGDEQYF. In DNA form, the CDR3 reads TGTGCCAGCAGTTTATTGGGGGACGAGCAGTACTTC.

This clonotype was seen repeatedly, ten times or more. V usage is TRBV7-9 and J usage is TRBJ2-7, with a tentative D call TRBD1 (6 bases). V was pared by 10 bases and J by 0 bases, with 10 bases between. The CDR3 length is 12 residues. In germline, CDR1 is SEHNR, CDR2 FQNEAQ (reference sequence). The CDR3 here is CAIQDSSYEQYF. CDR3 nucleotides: TGTGCCATACAGGACAGCTCCTACGAGCAGTACTTC.

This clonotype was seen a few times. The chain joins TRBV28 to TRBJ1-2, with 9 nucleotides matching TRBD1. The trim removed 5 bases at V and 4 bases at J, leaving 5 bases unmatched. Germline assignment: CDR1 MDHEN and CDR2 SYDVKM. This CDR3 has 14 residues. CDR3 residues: CASSEGQGSYGYTF. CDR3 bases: TGTGCCAGCAGTGAGGGACAGGGTTCCTATGGCTACACCTTC.

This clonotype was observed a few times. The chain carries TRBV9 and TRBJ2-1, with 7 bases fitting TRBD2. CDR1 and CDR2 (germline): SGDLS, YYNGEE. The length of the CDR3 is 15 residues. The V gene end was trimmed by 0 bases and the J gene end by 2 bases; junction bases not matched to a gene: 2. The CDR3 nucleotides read TGTGCCAGCAGCGTAGGGGAGGGCCCCTACAATGAGCAGTTCTTC. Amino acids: CASSVGEGPYNEQFF.

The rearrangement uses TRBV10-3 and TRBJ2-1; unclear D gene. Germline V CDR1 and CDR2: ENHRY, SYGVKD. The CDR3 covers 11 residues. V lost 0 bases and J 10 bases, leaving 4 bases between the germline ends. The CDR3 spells CAISESIEQFF. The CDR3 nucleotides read TGTGCCATCAGTGAGTCGATAGAGCAGTTCTTC.

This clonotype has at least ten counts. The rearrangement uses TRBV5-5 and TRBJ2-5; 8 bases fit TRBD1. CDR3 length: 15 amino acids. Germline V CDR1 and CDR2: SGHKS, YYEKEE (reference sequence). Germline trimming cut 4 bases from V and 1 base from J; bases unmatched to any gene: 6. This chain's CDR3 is CASSDRDRIQETQYF. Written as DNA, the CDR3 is TGTGCCAGCAGCGATCGGGACAGGATCCAAGAGACCCAGTACTTC.

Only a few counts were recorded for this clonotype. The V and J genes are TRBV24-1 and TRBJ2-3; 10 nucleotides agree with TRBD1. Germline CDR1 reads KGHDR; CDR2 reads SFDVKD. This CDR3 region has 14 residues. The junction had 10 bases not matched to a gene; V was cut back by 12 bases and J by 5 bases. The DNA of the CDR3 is TGTGCCGCCTCGACAGGGGGCGCGGAAGATACGCAGTATTTT. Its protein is CAASTGGAEDTQYF.

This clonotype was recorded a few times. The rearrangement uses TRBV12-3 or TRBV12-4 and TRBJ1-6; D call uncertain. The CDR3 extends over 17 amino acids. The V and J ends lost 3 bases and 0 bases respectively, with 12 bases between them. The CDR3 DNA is TGTGCCAGCAGTTTGGGGATCTCGAGCTCCTATAATTCACCCCTCCACTTT. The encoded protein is CASSLGISSSYNSPLHF.

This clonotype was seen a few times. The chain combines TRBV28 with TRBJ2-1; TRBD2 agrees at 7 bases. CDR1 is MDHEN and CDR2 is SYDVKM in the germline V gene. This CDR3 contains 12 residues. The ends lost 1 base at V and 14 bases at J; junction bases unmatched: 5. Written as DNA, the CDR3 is TGTGCCAGCAGTTTATTTGCGGGAGAGGAGTTCTTC. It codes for CASSLFAGEEFF.

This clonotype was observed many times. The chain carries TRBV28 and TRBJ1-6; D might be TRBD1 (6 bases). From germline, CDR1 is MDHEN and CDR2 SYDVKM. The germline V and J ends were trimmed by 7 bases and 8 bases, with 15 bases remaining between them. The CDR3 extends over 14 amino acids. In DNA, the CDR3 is TGTGCCAGCACCGTTGGGACATCCGATTCACCCCTCCACTTT. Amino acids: CASTVGTSDSPLHF.

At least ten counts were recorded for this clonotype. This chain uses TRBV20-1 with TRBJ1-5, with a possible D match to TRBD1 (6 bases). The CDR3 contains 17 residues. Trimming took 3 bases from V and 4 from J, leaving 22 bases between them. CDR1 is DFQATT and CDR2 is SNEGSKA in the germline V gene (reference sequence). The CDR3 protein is CSASPLREGVGNQPQHF. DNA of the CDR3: TGCAGTGCTAGCCCTCTAAGGGAGGGGGTAGGTAATCAGCCCCAGCATTTT.

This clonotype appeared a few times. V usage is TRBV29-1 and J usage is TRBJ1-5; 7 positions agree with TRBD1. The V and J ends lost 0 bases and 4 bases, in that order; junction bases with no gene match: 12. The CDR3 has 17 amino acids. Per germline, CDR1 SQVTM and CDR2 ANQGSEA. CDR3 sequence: CSVEDGGQLITNQPQHF. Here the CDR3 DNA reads TGCAGCGTTGAAGATGGGGGACAGCTGATCACAAATCAGCCCCAGCATTTT.

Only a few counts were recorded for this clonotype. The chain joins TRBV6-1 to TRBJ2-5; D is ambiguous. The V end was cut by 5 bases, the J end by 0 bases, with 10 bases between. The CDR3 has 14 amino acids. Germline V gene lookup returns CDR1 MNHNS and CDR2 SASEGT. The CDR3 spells CASSSQAYQETQYF. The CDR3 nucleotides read TGTGCCAGCAGTTCCCAGGCTTACCAAGAGACCCAGTACTTC.

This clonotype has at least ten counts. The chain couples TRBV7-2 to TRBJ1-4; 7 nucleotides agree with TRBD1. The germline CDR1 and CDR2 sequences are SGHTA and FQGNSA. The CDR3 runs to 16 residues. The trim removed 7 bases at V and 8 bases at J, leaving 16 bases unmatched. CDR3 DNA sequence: TGTGCCAGCAACCTTAATTCAGGGGGTCATAGAGAAAAACTGTTTTTT. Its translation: CASNLNSGGHREKLFF. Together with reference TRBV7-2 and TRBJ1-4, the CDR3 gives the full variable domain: GAGVSQSPSNKVTEKGKDVELRCDPISGHTALYWYRQSLGQGLEFLIYFQGNSAPDKSGLPSDRFSAERTGGSVSTLTIQRTQQEDSAVYLCASNLNSGGHREKLFFGSGTQLSVL.

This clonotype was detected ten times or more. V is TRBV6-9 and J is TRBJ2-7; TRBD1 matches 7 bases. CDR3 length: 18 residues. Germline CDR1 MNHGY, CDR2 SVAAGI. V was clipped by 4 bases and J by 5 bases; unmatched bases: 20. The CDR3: CASSWTGERGRLDDEQYF. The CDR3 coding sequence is TGTGCCAGCAGTTGGACAGGCGAAAGGGGACGCCTTGACGACGAGCAGTACTTC.

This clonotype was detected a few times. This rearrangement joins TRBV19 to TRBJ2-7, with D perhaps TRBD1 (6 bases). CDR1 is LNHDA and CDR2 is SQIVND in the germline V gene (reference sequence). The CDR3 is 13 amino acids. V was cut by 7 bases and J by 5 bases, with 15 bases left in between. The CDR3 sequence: CASKWPGAHEQYF. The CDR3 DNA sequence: TGTGCCAGTAAGTGGCCAGGGGCGCACGAGCAGTACTTC.

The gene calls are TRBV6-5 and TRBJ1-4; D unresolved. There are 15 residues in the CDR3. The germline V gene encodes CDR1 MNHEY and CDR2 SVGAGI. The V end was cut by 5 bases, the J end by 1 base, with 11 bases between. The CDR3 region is CASSHRGLTNEKLFF. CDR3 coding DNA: TGTGCCAGCAGTCACCGAGGGTTAACTAATGAAAAACTGTTTTTT.

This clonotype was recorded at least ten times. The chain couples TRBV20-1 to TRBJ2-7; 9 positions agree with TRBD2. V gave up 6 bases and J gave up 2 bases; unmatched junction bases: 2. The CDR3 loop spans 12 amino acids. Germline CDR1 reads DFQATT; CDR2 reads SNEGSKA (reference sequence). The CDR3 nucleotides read TGCAGTGCGCGGGGGGGGGCCTACGAGCAGTACTTC. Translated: CSARGGAYEQYF.

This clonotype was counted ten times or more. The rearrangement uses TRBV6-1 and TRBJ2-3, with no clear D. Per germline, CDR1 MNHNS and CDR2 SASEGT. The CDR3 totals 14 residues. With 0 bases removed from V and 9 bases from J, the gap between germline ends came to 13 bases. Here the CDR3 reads CASSEAQHGYTQYF. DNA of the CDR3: TGTGCCAGCAGTGAAGCGCAGCACGGCTACACGCAGTATTTT.

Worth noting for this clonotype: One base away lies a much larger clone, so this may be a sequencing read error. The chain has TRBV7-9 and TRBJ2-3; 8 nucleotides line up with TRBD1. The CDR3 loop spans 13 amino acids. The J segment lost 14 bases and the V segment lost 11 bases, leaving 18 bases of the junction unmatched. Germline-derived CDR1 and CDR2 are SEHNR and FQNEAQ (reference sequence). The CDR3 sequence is CAGHLAGGAQRYF. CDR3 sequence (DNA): TGTGCCGGGCATCTGGCAGGGGGCGCTCAGCGGTATTTT. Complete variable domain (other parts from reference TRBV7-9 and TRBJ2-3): DTGVSQNPRHKITKRGQNVTFRCDPISEHNRLYWYRQTLGQGPEFLTYFQNEAQLEKSRLLSDRFSAERPKGSFSTLEIQRTEQGDSAMYLCAGHLAGGAQRYFGPGTRLTVL.